The sequence of this T cell receptor (beta chain) was determined in a study of cytomegalovirus exposure and HLA in healthy donors. Researchers ran the PCR with 60 Vbeta and 13 Jbeta primers. Data came from immunoSEQ multiplex PCR; TCRdb stores just in-frame clones and leaves some out. This sample has more than 100,000 clones, with just over 15% found just once. The CDR3 has 15 amino acids. Trimming took 0 bases from V and 5 from J; bases not matched to a gene: 8. CDR1 and CDR2 from the germline V gene are GTSNPN and SVGIG (reference sequence). The sequence was obtained from a woman between 18 and 30 years old in good health and CMV-seronegative. The chain joins TRBV30 to TRBJ2-5; 8 positions match TRBD2. Sequencing was performed on PBMCs. The CDR3 DNA reads TGTGCCTGGAGTGTAGCGAGCGGGAGTGGGGAGACCCAGTACTTC. Protein: CAWSVASGSGETQYF.